These 19 T cell receptor beta chains share one sample of origin, sequenced in a study of T cells in Graves' hyperthyroidism and ophthalmopathy (dated by TCRdb to 2018 to 2020). The library was produced with multiplex PCR. Reads for this sample came from an Illumina HiSeq 2000. The TCR beta CDR3 regions were amplified from the RNA transcripts. A first-round RT-PCR of the TCR CDR3 used the HTBI primer set with the Qiagen OneStep RT-PCR kit. The raw public reads went through TCRdb reprocessing: fastp at Q25, MiXCR clone calling, in-frame beta chains kept. Entries that share a CDR3 protein sequence are merged under the most common genes and DNA. This sample comprises over 400,000 distinct CDR3 sequences, 14% to 15% of them detected only once. The ten largest clones take up 13% of the sample. The sample comprised blood. All receptors come from a young man with Graves' ophthalmopathy.

In its sample, this clonotype was seen many times. The J gene is TRBJ2-7, the V gene TRBV20-1; D remains ambiguous. The CDR3 spans 13 residues. Trimming cost V 3 bases and J 6 bases, with 15 bases left between them. CDR1 DFQATT and CDR2 SNEGSKA come from the germline V gene (reference sequence). CDR3 DNA sequence: TGCAGTGCTAGGGTTTTAGCAGCCTCCGAGCAGTACTTC. The encoded protein is CSARVLAASEQYF.

This clonotype was recorded a few times. V is TRBV9 and J is TRBJ2-1; the D is unclear. This CDR3 has 12 residues. Germline CDR1 SGDLS, CDR2 YYNGEE. V lost 4 bases and J 7 bases, leaving 9 bases between the germline ends. This chain's CDR3 is CASSNIGNEQFF. Here the CDR3 DNA reads TGTGCCAGCAGCAACATAGGGAATGAGCAGTTCTTC.

This clonotype has more than one count but fewer than ten. The junction differs from germline at one of its ends, possibly a read error. The chain employs TRBV3-1 and TRBJ1-1; D is uncertain. The CDR3 is 14 amino acids. Germline CDR1 LGHDT, CDR2 YNNKEL (reference sequence). CDR3 coding DNA: TGTGCCAGCAGCCGCGCTGTGGCGAACACTGGAGCTTTCTTT. It specifies CASSRAVANTGAFF.

This clonotype was observed many times. The chain is built from TRBV3-1 and TRBJ2-7; possibly TRBD1 for D (6 bases). The CDR3 extends over 15 amino acids. The germline V and J ends were trimmed by 1 base and 5 bases, with 15 bases remaining between them. Germline lookup yields CDR1 LGHDT and CDR2 YNNKEL (reference sequence). The CDR3 nucleotides are TGTGCCAGCAGCCAAGCGGGCCAGGGGATCGACGAGCAGTACTTC. Amino acids: CASSQAGQGIDEQYF.

With respect to this clonotype: A much larger clone lies one base from this, so it may be a read error. The chain couples TRBV5-5 to TRBJ1-2; TRBD1 is a possible D gene (5 bases). Per the germline V gene, CDR1 is SGHKS and CDR2 is YYEKEE (reference sequence). This CDR3 region has 15 residues. The ends were cut back, 4 bases at V and 4 bases at J, with 17 bases in the middle. The CDR3 DNA reads as TGTGCCAGCAGCGAGGACACAATCCGGCCCTATGGCTACACCTTC. Its translation: CASSEDTIRPYGYTF.

The sample holds many counts of this clonotype. The V call is TRBV11-2, the J call TRBJ2-7; TRBD2 might be the D (6 bases). CDR3 length equals 13 residues. V was clipped by 3 bases and J by 7 bases, with 13 bases between them. Germline loops: CDR1 SGHAT, CDR2 FQNNGV. The CDR3 nucleotides are TGTGCCAGCAGCTTTCCCCTGGGACTGGAGCAGTACTTC. This codes for CASSFPLGLEQYF. Full variable domain (remainder filled in from reference TRBV11-2 and TRBJ2-7): EAGVAQSPRYKIIEKRQSVAFWCNPISGHATLYWYQQILGQGPKLLIQFQNNGVVDDSQLPKDRFSAERLKGVDSTLKIQPAKLEDSAVYLCASSFPLGLEQYFGPGTRLTVT.

This clonotype was recorded at least ten times. The V and J genes are TRBV20-1 and TRBJ1-2; 7 positions match TRBD1. From germline, CDR1 is DFQATT and CDR2 SNEGSKA (reference sequence). The CDR3 contains 14 residues. The J segment lost 6 bases and the V segment lost 5 bases, leaving 12 bases of the junction unmatched. The CDR3 DNA is TGCAGTGCTTTTACTGGGACAGCCATTGATGGCTACACCTTC. It codes for CSAFTGTAIDGYTF.

This clonotype has more than one count but fewer than ten. The rearrangement uses TRBV7-3 and TRBJ2-2; D unclear. Trimming left V 0 bases short and J 4 bases short, with 3 bases between. This CDR3 spans 13 amino acids. Germline V gene data show CDR1 as SGHTA and CDR2 as FQGTGA. The CDR3 here is CASSLTPTGELFF. The CDR3 DNA sequence: TGTGCCAGCAGCTTAACCCCCACCGGGGAGCTGTTTTTT.

This clonotype has at least ten counts. The chain recombines TRBV29-1 with TRBJ2-5, with D possibly being TRBD1 or TRBD2 (5 bases each). Deletions cut 7 bases from V and 1 base from J, with 13 bases between. Germline assignment: CDR1 SQVTM and CDR2 ANQGSEA. The CDR3 totals 13 residues. The CDR3 sequence: CSGGLGRQETQYF. The CDR3 DNA is TGCAGCGGTGGACTGGGGCGCCAAGAGACCCAGTACTTC.

This clonotype was seen only a few times. This chain connects TRBV6-1 to TRBJ2-4; D may be TRBD1 (6 bases). The germline V and J ends were trimmed by 7 bases and 4 bases, with 8 bases remaining between them. CDR3 size: 12 residues. The germline V gene has CDR1 MNHNS and CDR2 SASEGT. The CDR3, as DNA: TGTGCCAGCACGGGACAAAAAAACATTCAGTACTTC. Translating gives CASTGQKNIQYF.

This clonotype has a count of ten or more. V and J are TRBV10-2 and TRBJ2-5; 8 nucleotides line up with TRBD2. Germline lookup yields CDR1 WSHSY and CDR2 SAAADI. The CDR3 has 13 residues. V was clipped by 2 bases and J by 4 bases; unmatched bases: 0. The CDR3 coding sequence is TGCGCCAGCAGTGAGGCGGGGGGAGAGACCCAGTACTTC. Translating gives CASSEAGGETQYF.

Many counts were recorded for this clonotype. The chain is built from TRBV7-2 and TRBJ1-6; no definite D call. V was clipped by 2 bases and J by 7 bases, with 12 bases between them. CDR1 and CDR2 from the germline V gene are SGHTA and FQGNSA. The CDR3 totals 15 residues. This chain's CDR3 is CASSLRVTENSPLHF. For the CDR3, the DNA is TGTGCCAGCAGCTTAAGGGTCACAGAAAATTCACCCCTCCACTTT.

This clonotype was picked up many times. V gene TRBV12-3 or TRBV12-4 combines with J gene TRBJ1-2; D not resolved. CDR3 size: 17 residues. Deletions cut 5 bases from V and 2 bases from J, with 21 bases between. The CDR3 reads CASSGWVGSGENYGYTF. CDR3 nucleotide sequence: TGTGCCAGCAGTGGGTGGGTTGGCTCCGGAGAGAACTATGGCTACACCTTC.

This clonotype turned up a few times. This chain joins TRBV5-8 and TRBJ1-5, with TRBD1 matching 9 bases. CDR1 SGHTS and CDR2 YDEGEE come from the germline V gene. The CDR3 is 15 amino acids. The ends lost 4 bases at V and 5 bases at J; junction bases unmatched: 7. The CDR3 DNA follows: TGTGCCAGCAGCCTAGGGACAGGGCTTTATCAGCCCCAGCATTTT. Amino acids: CASSLGTGLYQPQHF.

In its sample, this clonotype was seen many times. The chain couples TRBV6-4 to TRBJ2-2; a possible D gene is TRBD2 (5 bases). V lost 2 bases to trimming and J lost 4 bases, with 5 bases between them. The germline gives CDR1 MRHNA, CDR2 SNTAGT. The CDR3 has 13 residues. The CDR3 DNA is TGTGCCAGCAGTGACGGGAGCACCGGGGAGCTGTTTTTT. Translation: CASSDGSTGELFF.

This clonotype was counted at least ten times. V is TRBV7-9 and J is TRBJ2-1, with 10 bases identical to TRBD2. The V gene's germline CDR1 is SEHNR and CDR2 FQNEAQ (reference sequence). V lost 5 bases to trimming and J lost 2 bases; unmatched junction nucleotides: 6. The CDR3 is 16 amino acids. In DNA form, the CDR3 reads TGTGCCAGCAGCCAAGGACTAGCGGTGACCTACAATGAGCAGTTCTTC. Amino acids: CASSQGLAVTYNEQFF.

V usage is TRBV2 and J usage is TRBJ1-5, with D possibly being TRBD1 (5 bases). The length of the CDR3 is 15 residues. V lost 8 bases, J lost 0 bases, and 14 bases lay in between. Per germline, CDR1 SNHLY and CDR2 FYNNEI. DNA of the CDR3: TGTGCCAGCCGTCGACAGAGTTATAGCAATCAGCCCCAGCATTTT. Residues: CASRRQSYSNQPQHF. Variable domain in full (rest from reference TRBV2 and TRBJ1-5): EPEVTQTPSHQVTQMGQEVILRCVPISNHLYFYWYRQILGQKVEFLVSFYNNEISEKSEIFDDQFSVERPDGSNFTLKIRSTKLEDSAMYFCASRRQSYSNQPQHFGDGTRLSIL.

In its sample, this clonotype was seen a few times. The chain links TRBV30 to TRBJ2-2; D may be TRBD2 (5 bases). Trimming took 2 bases from V and 5 from J, leaving 12 bases between them. Germline CDR1 and CDR2: GTSNPN and SVGIG (reference sequence). CDR3 length equals 14 residues. The CDR3 DNA reads as TGTGCCTGGAGTAAAGGCGCGGGTACCGGGGAGCTGTTTTTT. Its protein product is CAWSKGAGTGELFF. Filled out from reference TRBV30 and TRBJ2-2, the complete variable domain reads SQTIHQWPATLVQPVGSPLSLECTVEGTSNPNLYWYRQAAGRGLQLLFYSVGIGQISSEVPQNLSASRPQDRQFILSSKKLLLSDSGFYLCAWSKGAGTGELFFGEGSRLTVL.

In its sample, this clonotype was seen a few times. The chain links TRBV19 to TRBJ2-7, with 10 bases identical to TRBD2. V was pared by 3 bases and J by 6 bases, with 8 bases of the junction left unmatched. The CDR3 covers 15 residues. CDR1 is LNHDA, CDR2 SQIVND, per germline (reference sequence). CDR3 nucleotide sequence: TGTGCCAGTAGTATGATGGTGGTAGCGGGAGGCGAGCAGTACTTC. Amino acids: CASSMMVVAGGEQYF.